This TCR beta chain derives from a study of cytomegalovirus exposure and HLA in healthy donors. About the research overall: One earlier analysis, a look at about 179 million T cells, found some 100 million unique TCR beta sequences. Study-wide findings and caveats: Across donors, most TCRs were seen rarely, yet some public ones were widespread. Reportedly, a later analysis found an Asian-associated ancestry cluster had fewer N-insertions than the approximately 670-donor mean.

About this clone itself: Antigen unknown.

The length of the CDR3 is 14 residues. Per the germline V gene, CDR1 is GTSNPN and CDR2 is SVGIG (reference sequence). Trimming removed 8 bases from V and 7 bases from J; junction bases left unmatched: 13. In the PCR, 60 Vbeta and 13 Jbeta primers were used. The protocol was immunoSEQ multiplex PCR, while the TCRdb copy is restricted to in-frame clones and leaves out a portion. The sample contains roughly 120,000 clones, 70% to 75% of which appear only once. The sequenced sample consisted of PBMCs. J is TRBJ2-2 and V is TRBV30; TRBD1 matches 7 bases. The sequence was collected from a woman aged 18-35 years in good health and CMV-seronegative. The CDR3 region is CARSWAGGGGELFF. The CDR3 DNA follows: TGTGCCCGGTCCTGGGCAGGGGGTGGCGGGGAGCTGTTTTTT.